Listed here are 32 T cell receptor beta chains from one sample, sequenced in a study of T cells in Graves' hyperthyroidism and ophthalmopathy. The source material, RNA transcripts, was used to amplify TCR beta CDR3 regions. HTBI primers drove first-round RT-PCR of the TCR CDR3. MiXCR, applied by TCRdb to the multiplex PCR reads, yields one record per CDR3 protein. The repertoire holds roughly 350,000 distinct CDR3 sequences, 11% to 15% seen once, with roughly 25% in the top ten. Sequenced sample: blood. The receptors stem from a woman aged 30 to 39 with Graves' hyperthyroidism.

This clonotype turned up a few times. The rearrangement joins TRBV29-1 to TRBJ1-3, with TRBD1 identical over 7 bases. This CDR3 has 17 amino acids. Unmatched junction bases numbered 12, after V lost 4 bases and J lost 0 bases. Germline CDR1 SQVTM, CDR2 ANQGSEA. CDR3 protein: CSVGAAGGTSSGNTIYF. The CDR3 DNA is TGCAGCGTTGGGGCAGCAGGGGGTACCAGCTCTGGAAACACCATATATTTT.

The chain recombines TRBV6-1 with TRBJ2-1; 7 bases agree with TRBD1. The V and J ends lost 5 bases and 5 bases, in that order; junction bases with no gene match: 3. CDR3 size: 13 residues. Looked up from germline, CDR1 is MNHNS and CDR2 is SASEGT. The CDR3 loop is CASSTTGDNEQFF. The CDR3 DNA follows: TGTGCCAGCAGTACCACAGGGGACAATGAGCAGTTCTTC.

There are many counts of this clonotype. This sequence joins TRBV18 and TRBJ2-5; tentative D call: TRBD2 (5 bases). This CDR3 is built from 13 residues. Germline V CDR1 and CDR2: KGHSH, LQKENI. V was pared by 2 bases and J by 5 bases, with 9 bases between. CDR3 in DNA: TGTGCCAGCTCACCATCGGGATGGGAGACCCAGTACTTC. Protein product: CASSPSGWETQYF. Looking up the rest from reference TRBV18 and TRBJ2-5 gives the full variable domain: NAGVMQNPRHLVRRRGQEARLRCSPMKGHSHVYWYRQLPEEGLKFMVYLQKENIIDESGMPKERFSAEFPKEGPSILRIQQVVRGDSAAYFCASSPSGWETQYFGPGTRLLVL.

This clonotype was counted ten times or more. The V call is TRBV11-2, the J call TRBJ1-6, with a possible D match to TRBD1 (6 bases). The V gene's germline CDR1 is SGHAT and CDR2 FQNNGV. The CDR3 covers 15 residues. V lost 3 bases to trimming and J lost 6 bases, with 12 bases between them. The CDR3 DNA reads as TGTGCCAGCAGCTTTTGGCAGGGGCCTAATTCACCCCTCCACTTT. This encodes CASSFWQGPNSPLHF. Full variable domain (missing parts from reference TRBV11-2 and TRBJ1-6): EAGVAQSPRYKIIEKRQSVAFWCNPISGHATLYWYQQILGQGPKLLIQFQNNGVVDDSQLPKDRFSAERLKGVDSTLKIQPAKLEDSAVYLCASSFWQGPNSPLHFGNGTRLTVT.

This clonotype was observed at least ten times. The chain combines TRBV7-2 with TRBJ1-6; D gene ambiguous. This CDR3 comprises 12 residues. The germline gives CDR1 SGHTA, CDR2 FQGNSA. The ends were cut back, 4 bases at V and 7 bases at J, with 5 bases in the middle. The CDR3 region has the DNA TGTGCCAGCAGCTGGGCGAATTCACCCCTCCACTTT. Protein product: CASSWANSPLHF.

The chain couples TRBV20-1 to TRBJ2-1, with TRBD1 matching 11 bases. Germline loops: CDR1 DFQATT, CDR2 SNEGSKA (reference sequence). Trimming at V came to 0 bases and at J to 2 bases, leaving 3 bases not matched to a gene. The CDR3 sequence is 16 residues long. CDR3 nucleotides: TGCAGTGCTAGAGATCTGGGACAGGGGGCCTACAATGAGCAGTTCTTC. Translating it yields CSARDLGQGAYNEQFF.

The chain employs TRBV19 and TRBJ2-7; D could derive from TRBD1 or TRBD2 (5 bases each). This CDR3 has 14 amino acids. The germline V and J ends were trimmed by 5 bases and 1 base, with 12 bases remaining between them. Germline V gene lookup returns CDR1 LNHDA and CDR2 SQIVND (reference sequence). CDR3 coding DNA: TGTGCCAGTAGTTTCCGGGACGGATCCTACGAGCAGTACTTC. It yields the protein CASSFRDGSYEQYF. The whole variable domain, remainder taken from reference TRBV19 and TRBJ2-7, is DGGITQSPKYLFRKEGQNVTLSCEQNLNHDAMYWYRQDPGQGLRLIYYSQIVNDFQKGDIAEGYSVSREKKESFPLTVTSAQKNPTAFYLCASSFRDGSYEQYFGPGTRLTVT.

This clonotype was detected ten times or more. This rearrangement joins TRBV27 to TRBJ2-7, with TRBD2 as a possible D gene (5 bases). Per the germline V gene, CDR1 is MNHEY and CDR2 is SMNVEV (reference sequence). This CDR3 has 16 amino acids. The V end lost 5 bases, the J end lost 4 bases, and 21 bases lay between the germline ends. CDR3 sequence (DNA): TGTGCCAGCAGTATAGGGAGACCCCCTCTCGCATACGAGCAGTACTTC. This sequence encodes CASSIGRPPLAYEQYF.

This clonotype was seen ten or more times. The rearrangement uses TRBV12-3 or TRBV12-4 and TRBJ2-1, with D uncertain. Trimming pared 3 bases from V and 4 bases from J, leaving 7 bases between. The CDR3 length is 13 residues. CDR3: CASSFIGYNEQFF. In nucleotides, the CDR3 is TGTGCCAGCAGTTTTATAGGGTACAATGAGCAGTTCTTC.

This clonotype was seen many times. The chain uses TRBV12-3 or TRBV12-4 and TRBJ1-1, with D unresolved. The ends were cut back, 3 bases at V and 8 bases at J, with 13 bases in the middle. CDR3 length: 13 residues. CDR3 region: CASSLPFFSEAFF. CDR3 sequence (DNA): TGTGCCAGCAGTTTGCCCTTCTTCTCGGAAGCTTTCTTT.

This clonotype was counted ten times or more. The junction differs from germline at one of its ends, possibly a read error. The chain couples TRBV15 to TRBJ1-1; 11 nucleotides align to TRBD1. The CDR3 length is 15 residues. Germline CDR1 is LNHNV and CDR2 is YYDKDF (reference sequence). CDR3 region: CATSRGRDRGFGGLF. The CDR3 DNA reads as TGTGCCACCAGCAGAGGCAGGGACAGGGGGTTCGGCGGTCTCTTT.

Details on this clonotype: A much larger clone lies one base from this, so it may be a read error. The V gene is TRBV20-1, the J gene TRBJ2-7; D remains ambiguous. With 3 bases removed from V and 0 bases from J, the gap between germline ends came to 6 bases. This CDR3 is built from 12 residues. In germline, CDR1 is DFQATT, CDR2 SNEGSKA (reference sequence). CDR3 in DNA: TGCAGTGCTAGCGTGTTCTCCTACGAGCAGTACTTC. As protein: CSASVFSYEQYF.

This clonotype was counted ten times or more. The chain carries TRBV15 and TRBJ1-1; D perhaps matches TRBD1 (5 bases). Germline V gene sequence: CDR1 LNHNV, CDR2 YYDKDF (reference sequence). The V end was cut by 0 bases, the J end by 0 bases, with 11 bases between. The CDR3 is 16 amino acids. The CDR3 region has the DNA TGTGCCACCAGCAGAGATTGGAGGGGTTTGAACACTGAAGCTTTCTTT. Translation gives CATSRDWRGLNTEAFF.

The genes are TRBV29-1 and TRBJ2-2; the match to TRBD2 covers 11 bases. The germline V gene encodes CDR1 SQVTM and CDR2 ANQGSEA. V was pared by 4 bases and J by 7 bases, with 8 bases of the junction left unmatched. The CDR3 contains 15 residues. Here the CDR3 reads CSVVVAGGPVGELFF. DNA for the CDR3: TGCAGCGTTGTGGTAGCGGGAGGGCCGGTCGGGGAGCTGTTTTTT.

There are many counts of this clonotype. The chain employs TRBV27 and TRBJ2-7, with D possibly matching TRBD1 (8 bases). Between the trimmed V and J ends, which lost 6 bases and 3 bases, there was a span of 18 bases. This CDR3 has 15 residues. Per germline, CDR1 MNHEY and CDR2 SMNVEV (reference sequence). The CDR3 protein is CASSREDRVGYEQYF. The DNA for the CDR3 is TGTGCCAGCAGCCGGGAGGACAGGGTAGGCTACGAGCAGTACTTC.

The chain combines TRBV27 with TRBJ1-4; D may be TRBD1 (5 bases). The CDR3 is 14 amino acids. Deletions cut 3 bases from V and 8 bases from J, with 13 bases between. Germline CDR1 is MNHEY and CDR2 is SMNVEV (reference sequence). DNA for the CDR3: TGTGCCAGCAGTTTCGGTAGGGCAGGGGAAAAACTGTTTTTT. It is translated as CASSFGRAGEKLFF.

This clonotype came up many times. V is TRBV28 and J is TRBJ2-1; D is possibly TRBD2 (6 bases). CDR1 is MDHEN, CDR2 SYDVKM, per germline. The CDR3 has 15 amino acids. V lost 8 bases and J 0 bases, leaving 14 bases between the germline ends. CDR3 coding DNA: TGTGCCAGCCAACTAGCCGAAAGCTCCTACAATGAGCAGTTCTTC. Encoded protein: CASQLAESSYNEQFF.

This clonotype was counted at least ten times. The chain carries TRBV7-9 and TRBJ2-1, with 8 bases that match TRBD2. Unmatched junction bases numbered 12, after V lost 5 bases and J lost 3 bases. This CDR3 is 17 amino acids long. The germline V gene encodes CDR1 SEHNR and CDR2 FQNEAQ (reference sequence). In DNA, the CDR3 is TGTGCCAGCAGCGCGTCCTATAGCGGGGCAATCTACAATGAGCAGTTCTTC. Residues: CASSASYSGAIYNEQFF.

This clonotype was recorded at least ten times. The chain employs TRBV6-1 and TRBJ2-5; 7 nucleotides match TRBD2. This CDR3 region has 16 residues. The V segment lost 4 bases and the J segment 5 bases; nucleotides outside the gene matches: 13. Germline values: CDR1 MNHNS, CDR2 SASEGT. DNA for the CDR3: TGTGCCAGCAGTGTTACTTCCCGGGGGGTTGGGGAGACCCAGTACTTC. Encoded protein: CASSVTSRGVGETQYF.

This clonotype was seen only a few times. The chain carries TRBV9 and TRBJ2-7; no reliable D call. CDR3 length equals 12 residues. Germline-derived CDR1 and CDR2 are SGDLS and YYNGEE. V shed 0 bases and J shed 7 bases, with 8 bases lying between them. The CDR3 nucleotides are TGTGCCAGCAGCGTAGGATCCGCTGAGCAGTACTTC. Amino acid sequence: CASSVGSAEQYF.

This clonotype appeared many times. The chain is built from TRBV29-1 and TRBJ1-1; D uncertain. Deletions cut 3 bases from V and 2 bases from J, with 7 bases between. CDR1 is SQVTM and CDR2 is ANQGSEA in the germline V gene. This CDR3 contains 12 residues. The CDR3 reads CSVDSTNTEAFF. The CDR3 nucleotides are TGCAGCGTTGACTCGACCAACACTGAAGCTTTCTTT.

This clonotype was recorded many times. The chain carries TRBV28 and TRBJ1-5; D not resolved. Germline CDR1 and CDR2: MDHEN and SYDVKM. The CDR3 has 15 residues. Trimming removed 2 bases at V and 2 bases at J, with 10 bases between. CDR3 bases: TGTGCCAGCAGTTTAATTCAGATTGGCAATCAGCCCCAGCATTTT. Encoded protein: CASSLIQIGNQPQHF.

The V and J genes are TRBV20-1 and TRBJ1-1, with D perhaps matching TRBD1 (6 bases). This CDR3 spans 17 amino acids. V dropped 3 bases and J dropped 0 bases, with 20 bases sitting between them. Germline loops: CDR1 DFQATT, CDR2 SNEGSKA (reference sequence). The CDR3 region is CSARDEGETHMNTEAFF. The CDR3 DNA reads as TGCAGTGCTAGGGACGAGGGGGAGACCCACATGAACACTGAAGCTTTCTTT.

This clonotype was counted at least ten times. The chain has TRBV11-2 and TRBJ1-5; TRBD1 might be the D (6 bases). Germline-derived CDR1 and CDR2 are SGHAT and FQNNGV. The ends were cut back, 5 bases at V and 6 bases at J, with 17 bases in the middle. There are 15 residues in the CDR3. The CDR3 region is CASSENRVVAQPQHF. The DNA for the CDR3 is TGTGCCAGCAGCGAAAACAGGGTGGTGGCTCAGCCCCAGCATTTT.

This clonotype was counted a few times. The chain couples TRBV24-1 to TRBJ1-5; 7 nucleotides match TRBD1. The germline CDR1 and CDR2 sequences are KGHDR and SFDVKD. V was clipped by 5 bases and J by 4 bases; unmatched bases: 4. The CDR3 is made up of 14 amino acids. CDR3 coding DNA: TGTGCCACCAGTGCAGGGGGTTTGAATCAGCCCCAGCATTTT. Translation: CATSAGGLNQPQHF.

This clonotype was detected many times. The chain couples TRBV7-2 to TRBJ2-3, with D maybe TRBD2 (6 bases). The germline V gene encodes CDR1 SGHTA and CDR2 FQGNSA. The V end was cut by 4 bases, the J end by 2 bases, with 13 bases between. The length of the CDR3 is 15 residues. The CDR3 DNA reads as TGTGCCAGCAGCTCGTATGGGGGGTCCACAGATACGCAGTATTTT. This codes for CASSSYGGSTDTQYF. The full variable domain, its missing parts supplied by reference TRBV7-2 and TRBJ2-3, is GAGVSQSPSNKVTEKGKDVELRCDPISGHTALYWYRQSLGQGLEFLIYFQGNSAPDKSGLPSDRFSAERTGGSVSTLTIQRTQQEDSAVYLCASSSYGGSTDTQYFGPGTRLTVL.

V is TRBV5-1 and J is TRBJ2-7; 8 bases are a match to TRBD2. Germline CDR1 is SGHRS and CDR2 is YFSETQ. The trim removed 0 bases at V and 4 bases at J, leaving 6 bases unmatched. This CDR3 contains 15 residues. In nucleotides, the CDR3 is TGCGCCAGCAGCTTGGCCGGGACTAGAAATTACGAGCAGTACTTC. Its protein product is CASSLAGTRNYEQYF.

There are many counts of this clonotype. The rearrangement joins TRBV13 to TRBJ2-5; D could derive from TRBD1 or TRBD2 (5 bases each). The CDR3 sequence is 15 residues long. V was clipped by 5 bases and J by 6 bases, with 19 bases between them. Per germline, CDR1 PRHDT and CDR2 FYEKMQ (reference sequence). CDR3 loop: CASSGGQGPQQTQYF. The CDR3 bases are TGTGCCAGCAGCGGCGGCCAGGGACCTCAACAGACCCAGTACTTC.

This clonotype appeared many times. The chain links TRBV7-2 to TRBJ2-2, with D perhaps matching TRBD1 (6 bases). The CDR3 length is 16 residues. Germline CDR1 SGHTA, CDR2 FQGNSA. V gave up 5 bases and J gave up 2 bases, with 15 bases separating them. CDR3 residues: CASSKGPGVNTGELFF. The CDR3 DNA is TGTGCCAGCAGCAAAGGGCCAGGGGTAAACACCGGGGAGCTGTTTTTT. The variable domain in full, with the rest retrieved from reference TRBV7-2 and TRBJ2-2, is GAGVSQSPSNKVTEKGKDVELRCDPISGHTALYWYRQSLGQGLEFLIYFQGNSAPDKSGLPSDRFSAERTGGSVSTLTIQRTQQEDSAVYLCASSKGPGVNTGELFFGEGSRLTVL.

The V call is TRBV30, the J call TRBJ1-5, with D maybe TRBD1 (6 bases). With 5 bases removed from V and 5 bases from J, the gap between germline ends came to 28 bases. The germline V gene has CDR1 GTSNPN and CDR2 SVGIG (reference sequence). This CDR3 spans 18 amino acids. CDR3 sequence reads: CAWSKGGLHRAPYQPQHF. In nucleotides, the CDR3 is TGTGCCTGGTCTAAGGGGGGGTTACACAGGGCGCCTTATCAGCCCCAGCATTTT.

As regards this clonotype: The conserved closing phenylalanine or tryptophan is absent in this CDR3, likely reflecting a read error. The chain combines TRBV6-5 with TRBJ2-4; no reliable D call. V was cut by 0 bases and J by 7 bases, with 13 bases left in between. Germline V gene lookup returns CDR1 MNHEY and CDR2 SVGAGI. This CDR3 is 15 amino acids long. The CDR3 sequence is CASSYSMSSENIQYS. The CDR3 DNA reads TGTGCCAGCAGTTACTCGATGTCCAGCGAGAACATTCAGTACTCC.

For the CDR3, the DNA is TGCAGTGCTAGGCCCCGGACACCCGGCGGATACGAGCAGTACTTC. It yields the protein CSARPRTPGGYEQYF. The chain recombines TRBV20-1 with TRBJ2-7; maybe TRBD1 (5 bases). The germline gives CDR1 DFQATT, CDR2 SNEGSKA (reference sequence). Trimming took 3 bases from V and 4 from J, leaving 19 bases between them. The CDR3 loop spans 15 amino acids.